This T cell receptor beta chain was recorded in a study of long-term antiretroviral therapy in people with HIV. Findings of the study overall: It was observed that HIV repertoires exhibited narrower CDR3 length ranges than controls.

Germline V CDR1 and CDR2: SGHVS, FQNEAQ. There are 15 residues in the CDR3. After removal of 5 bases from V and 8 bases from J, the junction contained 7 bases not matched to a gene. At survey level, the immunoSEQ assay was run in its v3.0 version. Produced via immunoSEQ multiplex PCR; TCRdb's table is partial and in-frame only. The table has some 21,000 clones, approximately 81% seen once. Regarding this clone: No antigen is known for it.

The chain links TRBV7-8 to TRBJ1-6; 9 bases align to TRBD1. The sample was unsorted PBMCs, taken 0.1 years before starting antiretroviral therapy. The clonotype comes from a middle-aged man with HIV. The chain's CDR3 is CASSPGQGDYSPLHF. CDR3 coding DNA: TGTGCCAGCAGCCCGGGACAGGGCGATTATTCACCCCTCCACTTT.